One sample yielded the 7 T cell receptor beta chains listed below, sequenced in a study of beta chain features in type 1 diabetes. Study-wide findings and caveats: In all four CD4+ subsets, TCRB CDR3 length was significantly, moderately reduced in type 1 diabetes.

cDNA synthesis used the whole RNA isolate, giving expressed TCRB sequences. This table comes from immunoSEQ multiplex PCR, and its TCRdb copy is limited to in-frame clones, with some not included. The sample contains a few hundred thousand clones, approximately 13% of which appear only once. No antigen has been assigned to these receptors. Sequencing was performed on naive CD4+ T cells from blood. These receptors were taken from a young man with type 1 diabetes.

This clone has a handful of counts. V gene TRBV2 combines with J gene TRBJ2-7, with a possible D match to TRBD2 (6 bases). CDR1 is SNHLY, CDR2 FYNNEI, per germline. The CDR3 is made up of 14 amino acids. V shed 8 bases and J shed 3 bases, with 17 bases lying between them. The CDR3 sequence: CASAIGGKDYEQYF. CDR3 in DNA: TGTGCCAGCGCCATCGGGGGAAAGGACTACGAGCAGTACTTC. The variable domain in full, completed from reference TRBV2 and TRBJ2-7, reads EPEVTQTPSHQVTQMGQEVILRCVPISNHLYFYWYRQILGQKVEFLVSFYNNEISEKSEIFDDQFSVERPDGSNFTLKIRSTKLEDSAMYFCASAIGGKDYEQYFGPGTRLTVT.

The table lists this clone with a few counts. CDR3 sequence reads: CATSKGGQYTDTQYF. The DNA of the CDR3 is TGTGCCACCAGCAAAGGGGGACAGTACACAGATACGCAGTATTTT. The chain carries TRBV15 and TRBJ2-3; 7 bases match TRBD1. Germline V gene data show CDR1 as LNHNV and CDR2 as YYDKDF (reference sequence). The CDR3 consists of 15 residues. V shed 4 bases and J 2 bases; nucleotides not matched to a gene: 6.

This clone was picked up a small number of times. The CDR3 loop is CASSFTGATEAFF. The CDR3 nucleotides are TGTGCCAGCAGCTTTACTGGTGCTACTGAAGCTTTCTTT. The V gene is TRBV7-9, the J gene TRBJ1-1; no clear D gene. Trimming left V 3 bases short and J 5 bases short, with 10 bases between. The CDR3 runs 13 residues. CDR1 and CDR2 (germline): SEHNR, FQNEAQ (reference sequence).

In the case of this clone: A junction end diverges from the germline sequence, so it may reflect a read error. This sequence joins TRBV5-1 and TRBJ1-2, with TRBD1 identical over 8 bases. Per the germline V gene, CDR1 is SGHRS and CDR2 is YFSETQ. CDR3 length equals 15 residues. CDR3 sequence: CTSSHGQGLNYGYTF. The CDR3 region has the DNA TGCACCAGCAGCCATGGACAGGGCCTTAACTATGGCTACACCTTC.

This sequence joins TRBV2 and TRBJ2-7; 9 bases are a match to TRBD1. The CDR3 sequence is 14 residues long. Germline-derived CDR1 and CDR2 are SNHLY and FYNNEI. V lost 5 bases and J lost 1; bases outside the gene matches: 3. This CDR3 is CASSSDRGSYEQYF. CDR3 nucleotide sequence: TGTGCCAGCAGTTCGGACAGGGGTTCCTACGAGCAGTACTTC. Drawing the rest from reference TRBV2 and TRBJ2-7, the complete variable domain is EPEVTQTPSHQVTQMGQEVILRCVPISNHLYFYWYRQILGQKVEFLVSFYNNEISEKSEIFDDQFSVERPDGSNFTLKIRSTKLEDSAMYFCASSSDRGSYEQYFGPGTRLTVT.

The chain is built from TRBV18 and TRBJ2-6; 8 nucleotides align to TRBD1. The CDR3 covers 17 residues. Germline assignment: CDR1 KGHSH and CDR2 LQKENI. With V trimmed by 4 bases and J by 1 base, 6 bases remained unmatched. The CDR3 DNA reads as TGTGCCAGCTCACGCCAGGGGGCTTCGTCTGGGGCCAACGTCCTGACTTTC. Its translation is CASSRQGASSGANVLTF. Variable domain in full (rest from reference TRBV18 and TRBJ2-6): NAGVMQNPRHLVRRRGQEARLRCSPMKGHSHVYWYRQLPEEGLKFMVYLQKENIIDESGMPKERFSAEFPKEGPSILRIQQVVRGDSAAYFCASSRQGASSGANVLTFGAGSRLTVL.

The chain couples TRBV9 to TRBJ2-1; 11 bases align to TRBD2. Germline trimming cut 0 bases from V and 0 bases from J; bases unmatched to any gene: 17. The CDR3 sequence is 22 residues long. From germline, CDR1 is SGDLS and CDR2 YYNGEE. CDR3 DNA: TGTGCCAGCAGCGTAGGCCTTCCCATTGGGGCTAGCGGGAGGCTCTCCTACAATGAGCAGTTCTTC. This gives the protein CASSVGLPIGASGRLSYNEQFF.